The 3 T cell receptor beta chains reported below all come from one sample, sequenced in a study of T cells in Graves' hyperthyroidism and ophthalmopathy. Researchers took RNA transcripts and amplified the TCR beta CDR3 regions from them. When the TCR CDR3 underwent first-round RT-PCR, the HTBI primer set was used. TCRdb fed the multiplex PCR reads into MiXCR, producing one record per CDR3 protein. The sample gives about 410,000 distinct CDR3 sequences, 14% to 15% of which show up once; over 10% is in the top ten. Sequences were obtained from blood. These receptors all come from a man between 18 and 35 years old with Graves' ophthalmopathy.

At least ten counts were recorded for this clonotype. This chain uses TRBV7-8 with TRBJ2-7, with 11 bases that match TRBD2. Germline CDR1 SGHVS, CDR2 FQNEAQ. The CDR3 is 17 residues long. Trimming at V came to 4 bases and at J to 0 bases, leaving 8 bases not matched to a gene. The CDR3 nucleotides read TGTGCCAGCAGCTGGGCGGGACTAGCGGAAAGCTCCTACGAGCAGTACTTC. Protein product: CASSWAGLAESSYEQYF.

The gene calls are TRBV2 and TRBJ1-2; D unresolved. The germline V gene has CDR1 SNHLY and CDR2 FYNNEI. V lost 7 bases to trimming and J lost 5 bases, with 11 bases between them. This CDR3 is 12 amino acids long. The CDR3 spells CASTQTEYGYTF. The CDR3 nucleotides read TGTGCCAGCACTCAGACGGAGTATGGCTACACCTTC.

This rearrangement joins TRBV5-1 to TRBJ2-7, with 11 nucleotides matching TRBD2. Germline CDR1 SGHRS, CDR2 YFSETQ. V trimming: 4 bases; J trimming: 8 bases; junction bases outside the gene matches: 11. The CDR3 totals 15 residues. CDR3 sequence reads: CASSPGLAARFQQYF. For the CDR3, the DNA is TGCGCCAGCAGCCCGGGACTAGCGGCCCGATTCCAGCAGTACTTC.